This T cell receptor (beta chain) came from a study of blood T cell repertoires in COVID-19. The overall study: PBMCs, B-cell-depleted T cells, or T cells provided the cDNA or gDNA that made up the material.

The assay was immunoSEQ multiplex PCR, and TCRdb's table has in-frame clones only and misses some. The data show 180,000 or so clones, 80% to 90% seen once. Trimming took off 0 bases at V and 1 base at J, with 9 bases between the two ends. The CDR3 has 15 amino acids. The germline V gene has CDR1 MNHEY and CDR2 SVGAGI. The origin of this receptor is an elderly woman with acute or convalescent COVID-19. The sequenced sample consisted of peripheral blood. The V call is TRBV6-5, the J call TRBJ1-1; weak D call: TRBD1 (5 bases). CDR3 in DNA: TGTGCCAGCAGTTACTCGAGTCAGGGGAACACTGAAGCTTTCTTT. Translation: CASSYSSQGNTEAFF.